Listed here are 8 T cell receptor beta chains from one sample, sequenced in a study of blood T cell repertoires in COVID-19 (dated by TCRdb to 2020 to 2021). Library preparation employed the immunoSEQ multiplex PCR assay. The table comes from immuneACCESS by way of TCRdb, which keeps in-frame sequences with V and J called. Part of the clones is missing from these tables; in studies checked, under half for an unresolved V gene and the rest for unknown reasons. Present in this sample are 150,000 to 200,000 clones, about 85% of which were seen just once. The ten largest account for approximately 3.3% of the sample. What was sequenced was peripheral blood. These receptors originate from a human donor with acute or convalescent COVID-19. The donor label of this sample is uncertain.

The chain combines TRBV7-2 with TRBJ1-5; the D gene is possibly TRBD1 (6 bases). This CDR3 is built from 14 residues. The ends were cut back, 4 bases at V and 6 bases at J, with 13 bases in the middle. CDR1 is SGHTA and CDR2 is FQGNSA in the germline V gene. CDR3 DNA: TGTGCCAGCAGCTCCGGACAGCGCACTCAGCCCCAGCATTTT. It codes for CASSSGQRTQPQHF.

This chain joins TRBV2 and TRBJ1-5, with 10 bases lining up with TRBD1. The V and J ends lost 5 bases and 4 bases, in that order; junction bases with no gene match: 2. CDR1 SNHLY and CDR2 FYNNEI come from the germline V gene. This CDR3 has 14 amino acids. The chain's CDR3 is CASSRQGANQPQHF. CDR3 in DNA: TGTGCCAGCAGTCGACAGGGGGCGAATCAGCCCCAGCATTTT.

The gene calls are TRBV7-2 and TRBJ2-5; a possible D gene is TRBD2 (5 bases). V was pared by 6 bases and J by 3 bases, with 17 bases between. CDR3 length equals 15 residues. CDR1 is SGHTA and CDR2 is FQGNSA in the germline V gene. As DNA, the CDR3 is TGTGCCAGCAGGCCTACGCTAGGGAGTGAAGAGACCCAGTACTTC. It translates to CASRPTLGSEETQYF. Full variable domain (rest looked up from reference TRBV7-2 and TRBJ2-5): GAGVSQSPSNKVTEKGKDVELRCDPISGHTALYWYRQSLGQGLEFLIYFQGNSAPDKSGLPSDRFSAERTGGSVSTLTIQRTQQEDSAVYLCASRPTLGSEETQYFGPGTRLLVL.

The count of this clone is one. The chain carries TRBV3-1 (or the pseudogene TRBV3-2) and TRBJ2-5; D is unresolved. With 4 bases removed from V and 5 bases from J, the gap between germline ends came to 17 bases. Per the germline V gene, CDR1 is LGHDT and CDR2 is YNNKEL (reference sequence). This CDR3 is built from 15 residues. For the CDR3, the DNA is TGTGCCAGCAGCCCCATGATTGCCCCCAGGGAGACCCAGTACTTC. This codes for CASSPMIAPRETQYF.

This rearrangement joins TRBV4-2 to TRBJ1-2; 7 positions agree with TRBD1. In germline, CDR1 is LGHNA, CDR2 YNFKEQ. With V trimmed by 7 bases and J by 4 bases, 12 bases remained unmatched. CDR3 size: 15 residues. The CDR3 DNA is TGTGCCAGCATCTCTACCGACAGGGTCGGCTATGGCTACACCTTC. It specifies CASISTDRVGYGYTF.

Only one count was recorded for this clone. The chain joins TRBV5-5 to TRBJ1-2; D is unclear. Trimming removed 2 bases from V and 4 bases from J, with 9 bases in between. CDR1 and CDR2 (germline): SGHKS, YYEKEE (reference sequence). CDR3 length equals 13 residues. The CDR3 reads CASSFGGGYGYTF. CDR3 in DNA: TGTGCCAGCAGCTTCGGTGGCGGCTATGGCTACACCTTC. Filled out from reference TRBV5-5 and TRBJ1-2, the complete variable domain reads DAGVTQSPTHLIKTRGQQVTLRCSPISGHKSVSWYQQVLGQGPQFIFQYYEKEERGRGNFPDRFSARQFPNYSSELNVNALLLGDSALYLCASSFGGGYGYTFGSGTRLTVV.

The chain is built from TRBV21-1 and TRBJ1-3; no DNA check was done on the table's D call, TRBD1. TRBV21-1 is annotated as a pseudogene. The length of the CDR3 is 15 residues. In nucleotides, the CDR3 is TGTGCCAGCAGCGCCCGGGACAAATCTGGAAACACCATATATTTT. Its protein product is CASSARDKSGNTIYF.

V is TRBV5-1 and J is TRBJ2-2; 9 positions match TRBD1. V trimming: 0 bases; J trimming: 6 bases; junction bases outside the gene matches: 6. The germline gives CDR1 SGHRS, CDR2 YFSETQ. This CDR3 is 16 amino acids long. CDR3 in amino acids: CASSLATQGAPGELFF. The CDR3 DNA sequence: TGCGCCAGCAGCTTGGCCACACAGGGGGCACCCGGGGAGCTGTTTTTT.